Listed below are T cell receptor beta chains from one sample, sequenced in a study of blood T cell repertoires in COVID-19. Some clones are missing from TCRdb's copy, which holds only in-frame ones; the method was immunoSEQ multiplex PCR. The table includes under 300,000 clones, approximately 85% detected once. Material for sequencing was peripheral blood. All receptors derive from a man aged 50 to 59 with acute or convalescent COVID-19. The CDR3 runs from the conserved cysteine through the conserved F or W. D genes are given only for firm matches. A clone size is listed for some rows: how often the clone was seen (once, few, many), or a class if it is expanded.

j_gene | len | d_gene | abundance | v_gene | CDR3nt | CDR3aa
TRBJ2-3 | 17 | - | once | TRBV6-1 | TGTGCCAGCAGTGAAGCACCAGACAGTAGTCACACAGATACGCAGTATTTT | CASSEAPDSSHTDTQYF
TRBJ1-6 | 19 | - | - | TRBV4-1 | TGCGCCAGCAGCCAGGACATGAGAGAACAGAGGAAATCTAATTCACCCCTCCACTTT | CASSQDMREQRKSNSPLHF
TRBJ2-4 | 14 | - | - | TRBV21-1 | TGTGCCAGCAGCAAGCTCAGGGGTACGGACATTCAGTACTTC | CASSKLRGTDIQYF
TRBJ2-1 | 17 | TRBD1 | - | TRBV27 | TGTGCCAGCAGCCCTCCATCGGGACAGGGGTCCTACAATGAGCAGTTCTTC | CASSPPSGQGSYNEQFF
TRBJ2-5 | 18 | TRBD2 | - | TRBV5-1 | TGCGCCAGCAGCTTGGTGGTGGCGGCGGGGGGTATTCAAGAGACCCAGTACTTC | CASSLVVAAGGIQETQYF
TRBJ1-5 | 16 | - | - | TRBV9 | TGTGCCAGCAGCGAAGGGACTTCGACTAGCAATCAGCCCCAGCATTTT | CASSEGTSTSNQPQHF
TRBJ2-7 | 15 | TRBD1 | once | TRBV11-2 | TGTGCCAGCAGCTCGCCGGGACAGGGGGTTTACGAGCAGTACTTC | CASSSPGQGVYEQYF
TRBJ2-7 | 15 | TRBD1 | - | TRBV11-2 | TGTGCCAGCAGCACCTCTGGACAGGGTTTCTACGAGCAGTACTTC | CASSTSGQGFYEQYF
TRBJ2-1 | 14 | TRBD1 | - | TRBV6-5 | TGTGCCAGCAGTAGACAGGGGAGCTACAATGAGCAGTTCTTC | CASSRQGSYNEQFF
TRBJ1-4 | 13 | - | - | TRBV7-9 | TGTGCCAGCAGCTCGACGGGTAATGAAAAACTGTTTTTT | CASSSTGNEKLFF
TRBJ2-7 | 14 | - | - | TRBV10-3 | TGTGCCATCAGTGAACTGGGACTTAACTACGAGCAGTACTTC | CAISELGLNYEQYF
TRBJ1-5 | 16 | TRBD1 | - | TRBV6-5 | TGTGCCAGCAGTTCTGGGACAGGGTTTAGCAATCAGCCCCAGCATTTT | CASSSGTGFSNQPQHF
TRBJ1-3 | 17 | TRBD1 | - | TRBV6-1 | TGTGCCAGCAGTGAACTTATAGGGGGCCTCGGTGGAAACACCATATATTTT | CASSELIGGLGGNTIYF
TRBJ1-1 | 18 | TRBD1 | - | TRBV27 | TGTGCCAGCAGTTCTCTAAATACAGGGGCATACCTGAACACTGAAGCTTTCTTT | CASSSLNTGAYLNTEAFF
TRBJ2-3 | 12 | - | many | TRBV19 | TGTGCCAGTGGATGGGGCGGAGATACGCAGTATTTT | CASGWGGDTQYF
TRBJ1-6 | 15 | - | - | TRBV6-5 | TGTGCCAGCAGTTACGCAACACAGGGCCAGTCACCCCTCCACTTT | CASSYATQGQSPLHF
TRBJ1-1 | 14 | TRBD1 | - | TRBV19 | TGTGCCAGTATCCAGGGGGCTGGGGGCACTGAAGCTTTCTTT | CASIQGAGGTEAFF
TRBJ2-3 | 15 | TRBD1 | - | TRBV10-3 | TGTGCCATCAGTGACCGGGACAGGGGCACAGATACGCAGTATTTT | CAISDRDRGTDTQYF
TRBJ2-1 | 16 | - | - | TRBV27 | TGTGCCAGCAGTTTAGCAGGGCCCCTGGCCTACAATGAGCAGTTCTTC | CASSLAGPLAYNEQFF
TRBJ1-1 | 13 | TRBD1 | - | TRBV7-8 | TGTGCCTCCCGGACAGGGGCGAACACTGAAGCTTTCTTT | CASRTGANTEAFF
TRBJ2-1 | 12 | - | once | TRBV18 | TGTGCCAGCTCACCCGGGTGGAATGAGCAGTTCTTC | CASSPGWNEQFF
TRBJ2-1 | 12 | - | few | TRBV30 | TGTGCCTGGAGCGTTTCCTACAATGAGCAGTTCTTC | CAWSVSYNEQFF
TRBJ1-6 | 14 | TRBD1 | - | TRBV27 | TGTGCCAGCACCTCCGGGACAGGGAATTCACCCCTCCACTTT | CASTSGTGNSPLHF
TRBJ2-2 | 15 | - | - | TRBV11-3 | TGTGCCAGCAGCCCCCGGCCCCAGGGTGACGGGGAGCTGTTTTTT | CASSPRPQGDGELFF
TRBJ2-7 | 13 | TRBD1 | - | TRBV27 | TGTGCCAGCAGTTTCTACAGGGGCTACGAGCAGTACTTC | CASSFYRGYEQYF
TRBJ1-1 | 13 | - | - | TRBV4-2 | TGTGCCAGCAGCCGCGGGTTGGCCACTGAAGCTTTCTTT | CASSRGLATEAFF
TRBJ1-1 | 15 | - | - | TRBV19 | TGTGCCAGTAGTCCCCCCGTATTGTTGAACACTGAAGCTTTCTTT | CASSPPVLLNTEAFF
TRBJ2-7 | 13 | - | once | TRBV27 | TGTGCCAGCAGTTTATGGCCAAGTCGCGAGCAGTACTTC | CASSLWPSREQYF
TRBJ1-2 | 15 | - | - | TRBV6-1 | TGTGCCAGCAGTGACCGGCGGTTATATAACTATGGCTACACCTTC | CASSDRRLYNYGYTF
TRBJ2-3 | 13 | - | - | TRBV28 | TGTGCCAGCAGGGGGACTAGCACAGATACGCAGTATTTT | CASRGTSTDTQYF
TRBJ1-2 | 19 | - | - | TRBV7-3 | TGTGCCAGCAGCTTAAGAGGCGATCCCGACCGTGGATCTAACTATGGCTACACCTTC | CASSLRGDPDRGSNYGYTF
TRBJ2-2 | 16 | TRBD2 | - | TRBV6-1 | TGTGCCAGCAGTGAAAATCTGGCGGGAGTGTCCGGGGAGCTGTTTTTT | CASSENLAGVSGELFF
TRBJ2-5 | 12 | - | - | TRBV18 | TGTGCCAGCTCACCACCGGGCGAGACCCAGTACTTC | CASSPPGETQYF
TRBJ2-7 | 14 | - | - | TRBV5-4 | TGTGCCAGCAGCTCCCCAAGCAGGGCAAACGAGCAGTACTTC | CASSSPSRANEQYF
TRBJ1-5 | 11 | - | - | TRBV5-8 | TGTGCCAGCAGCTTTGGCGGGTCCCAGCATTTT | CASSFGGSQHF
TRBJ2-1 | 11 | - | - | TRBV12-3/TRBV12-4 | TGTGCCAGCAGTTTAGTATCAGGACAGTTCTTC | CASSLVSGQFF
TRBJ1-3 | 13 | - | - | TRBV30 | TGTGCCTGGAGTCTCCACAGTGGAAACACCATATATTTT | CAWSLHSGNTIYF
TRBJ1-1 | 14 | - | few | TRBV7-9 | TGTGCCAGCAGACCGAGCGGGGCAGGTACTGAAGCTTTCTTT | CASRPSGAGTEAFF
TRBJ2-1 | 16 | TRBD1 | - | TRBV19 | TGTGCCAGTAGTATTTTAGGGACAGGGACAAACAATGAGCAGTTCTTC | CASSILGTGTNNEQFF
TRBJ1-1 | 13 | - | - | TRBV3-1/TRBV3-2 | TGTGCCAGCAGCCAAGACAGGGTCACTGAAGCTTTCTTT | CASSQDRVTEAFF
TRBJ1-4 | 12 | - | - | TRBV30 | TGTGCCTGGAACCTCTCAGGGGAAAAACTGTTTTTT | CAWNLSGEKLFF
TRBJ2-7 | 15 | - | - | TRBV19 | TGTGCCAGTAGTATAGGAGGTTTTCGAGCCTACGAGCAGTACTTC | CASSIGGFRAYEQYF